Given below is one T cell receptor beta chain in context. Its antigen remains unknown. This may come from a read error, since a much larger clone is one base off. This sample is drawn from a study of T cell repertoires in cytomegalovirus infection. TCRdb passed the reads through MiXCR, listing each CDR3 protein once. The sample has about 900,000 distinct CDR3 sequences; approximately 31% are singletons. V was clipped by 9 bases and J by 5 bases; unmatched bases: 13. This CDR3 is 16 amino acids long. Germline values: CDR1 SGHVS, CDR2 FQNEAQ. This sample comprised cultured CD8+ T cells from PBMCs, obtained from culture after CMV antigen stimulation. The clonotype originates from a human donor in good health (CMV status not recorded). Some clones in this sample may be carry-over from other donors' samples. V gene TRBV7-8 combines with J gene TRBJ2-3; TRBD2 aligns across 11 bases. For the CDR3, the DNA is TGTGCCAGGCAGCCTCTACTAGCGGGGGCCATAGATACGCAGTATTTT. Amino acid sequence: CARQPLLAGAIDTQYF.